Here is one T cell receptor (beta chain) with its context. The sample originates from a study of blood T cell repertoires in COVID-19. Libraries were prepared by immunoSEQ multiplex PCR; TCRdb keeps only in-frame clonotypes and omits some of them. The table has 60,000 to 75,000 clones, around 90% seen once; the top ten hold around 3.6%. The source is a woman aged 45-65 years with COVID-19, enrolled during active disease. The sequenced material came from peripheral blood.

The CDR3 sequence is CASSLGEAGDSGNTIYF. CDR3 nucleotides: TGTGCCAGCAGCTTAGGGGAGGCCGGCGACTCTGGAAACACCATATATTTT. The genes are TRBV7-9 and TRBJ1-3; no clear D gene. From germline, CDR1 is SEHNR and CDR2 FQNEAQ (reference sequence). Trimming took 1 base from V and 0 from J, leaving 13 bases between them. CDR3 size: 17 residues.